These T cell receptor beta chains were read from a single sample in a study of blood T cell repertoires in COVID-19. Generated by immunoSEQ multiplex PCR, the TCRdb table keeps only in-frame clones and is missing some. This table has nearly 350,000 clones, approximately 90% appearing once. Sequencing was performed on peripheral blood. These receptors originate from a woman under 30 who had recovered from COVID-19. Both conserved end residues are part of each CDR3. The D gene is left open where the match is weak. Size is stated for part of the rows, as once, few or many counts, or as a class when the clone is expanded.

cdr3_length,j_call,d_call,v_call,clone_size,cdr3_nt,cdr3_aa
14,TRBJ2-3,NA,TRBV6-5,NA,TGTGCCAGCAGCGACGGGCGGGACACAGATACGCAGTATTTT,CASSDGRDTDTQYF
13,TRBJ1-1,TRBD1,TRBV30,once,TGTGCCTGGAGTGTGACAGGGGGCACTGAAGCTTTCTTT,CAWSVTGGTEAFF
14,TRBJ1-5,NA,TRBV2,NA,TGTGCCAGCAGTGAAGGATTAGGGGTGGAGCCCCAGCATTTT,CASSEGLGVEPQHF
14,TRBJ1-2,TRBD1,TRBV7-2,NA,TGTGCCAGCAGCCCAGGGGACAGATACTATGGCTACACCTTC,CASSPGDRYYGYTF
15,TRBJ2-3,TRBD2,TRBV7-2,once,TGTGCCAGCAGCGGGGGGGGATTTAGCACAGATACGCAGTATTTT,CASSGGGFSTDTQYF
14,TRBJ2-2,NA,TRBV6-2/TRBV6-3,few,TGTGCCAGCAGTTACTCGCGACTCGGCGGGGAGCTGTTTTTT,CASSYSRLGGELFF
14,TRBJ2-3,NA,TRBV10-3,NA,TGTGCCATCAGTGGGGGAAGGGGCCCAGATACGCAGTATTTT,CAISGGRGPDTQYF
11,TRBJ2-3,NA,TRBV10-3,NA,TGTGCCATCAGATATTCAGATACGCAGTATTTT,CAIRYSDTQYF
17,TRBJ1-2,NA,TRBV5-8,NA,TGTGCCAGCAGCTTCGCGGGAGGCAGGGGACTTGACTATGGCTACACCTTC,CASSFAGGRGLDYGYTF
14,TRBJ1-5,NA,TRBV6-6,NA,TGTGCCAGCAGCTCAGGGGATAGCAATCAGCCCCAGCATTTT,CASSSGDSNQPQHF
16,TRBJ2-6,TRBD1,TRBV11-3,NA,TGTGCCATATCCGGGACAGGGTACCGTGGGGCCAACGTCCTGACTTTC,CAISGTGYRGANVLTF
13,TRBJ1-6,NA,TRBV3-1/TRBV3-2,NA,TGTGCCAGCAGCGGGGGGGCGGGATCACCCCTCCACTTT,CASSGGAGSPLHF
15,TRBJ1-5,TRBD1,TRBV19,NA,TGTGCCAGTAGTATGCCGGACAGGGTTCGTCAGCCCCAGCATTTT,CASSMPDRVRQPQHF
16,TRBJ2-1,TRBD1,TRBV13,NA,TGTGCCAGCAGCTTGGGCCTACAGGGGGCGAGGGTTGAGCAGTTCTTC,CASSLGLQGARVEQFF
14,TRBJ1-5,TRBD1,TRBV19,NA,TGTGCCAGTAGGGGACAGGGTTCGGTGCAGCCCCAGCATTTT,CASRGQGSVQPQHF
16,TRBJ1-2,NA,TRBV9,NA,TGTGCCAGCAGCGTAGGATTGAGTCACACCGGGGGTGGCTACACCTTC,CASSVGLSHTGGGYTF
15,TRBJ1-2,NA,TRBV29-1,NA,TGCAGCGTTGACCGAATTAAGACAGGACACTATGGCTACACCTTC,CSVDRIKTGHYGYTF
15,TRBJ1-2,NA,TRBV14,NA,TGTGCCAGCAGCCAAGCAGCAGGGGTAATCTATGGCTACACCTTC,CASSQAAGVIYGYTF
12,TRBJ2-1,NA,TRBV7-6,NA,TGTGCCAGCAGCTCCGGAGGCGATGAGCAGTTCTTC,CASSSGGDEQFF
12,TRBJ1-2,NA,TRBV29-1,NA,TGCAGCGTTACTGATGAGGGCTATGGCTACACCTTC,CSVTDEGYGYTF
15,TRBJ2-1,TRBD2,TRBV5-6,NA,TGTGCCAGCAGCTTGCTTAGCGGGACTTACAATGAGCAGTTCTTC,CASSLLSGTYNEQFF
14,TRBJ1-1,NA,TRBV5-6,once,TGTGCCAGCAGCTTGGGAGCGGCGTCCACTGAAGCTTTCTTT,CASSLGAASTEAFF
16,TRBJ2-2,NA,TRBV7-9,NA,TGTGCCAGCAGCTTAGACATTCCGTCGAACACCGGGGAGCTGTTTTTT,CASSLDIPSNTGELFF
14,TRBJ2-2,NA,TRBV19,NA,TGTGCCAGTAGTAGAACAGGGAGCACCGGGGAGCTGTTTTTT,CASSRTGSTGELFF
14,TRBJ1-5,NA,TRBV5-1,NA,TGCGCCAGCAGCACCGGGACTCTCAATCAGCCCCAGCATTTT,CASSTGTLNQPQHF
15,TRBJ2-5,TRBD1,TRBV7-2,NA,TGTGCCAGCAGCTTACGCCAGGGGGCTTGGGAGACCCAGTACTTC,CASSLRQGAWETQYF
16,TRBJ1-1,NA,TRBV6-2/TRBV6-3,NA,TGTGCCAGCAGTTACCCGCGGGGCAGGGCGAACACTGAAGCTTTCTTT,CASSYPRGRANTEAFF
15,TRBJ2-1,NA,TRBV27,NA,TGTGCCAGCAGTTTTGGACAGAGTTCCTACAATGAGCAGTTCTTC,CASSFGQSSYNEQFF
16,TRBJ1-1,NA,TRBV4-3,once,TGCGCCAGCAGCCAAGATCTGGAGACTGTGAACACTGAAGCTTTCTTT,CASSQDLETVNTEAFF
15,TRBJ1-2,NA,TRBV5-4,NA,TGTGCCAGCAGCTTGGATTCCGGTTCTAACTATGGCTACACCTTC,CASSLDSGSNYGYTF
17,TRBJ2-1,TRBD2,TRBV3-1/TRBV3-2,NA,TGTGCCAGCAGCCCCCCGGGAGCGGGAGTCCCCTACAATGAGCAGTTCTTC,CASSPPGAGVPYNEQFF
14,TRBJ1-6,TRBD1,TRBV6-5,NA,TGTGCCAGCAGCCCCAGGGGGCATAATTCACCCCTCCACTTT,CASSPRGHNSPLHF
14,TRBJ1-6,TRBD1,TRBV6-6,NA,TGTGCCAGCAGGCCGGGACAGCATAATTCACCCCTCCACTTT,CASRPGQHNSPLHF
13,TRBJ1-6,TRBD1,TRBV18,NA,TGTGCCAGCTCAGAAGACAGGGGGGCACCCCTCCACTTT,CASSEDRGAPLHF
19,TRBJ1-6,NA,TRBV6-2/TRBV6-3,NA,TGTGCCAGCAGTTACGGGCCCGGGACCGAGAGGGGGTTAAGGTCACCCCTCCACTTT,CASSYGPGTERGLRSPLHF
15,TRBJ1-2,TRBD1,TRBV25-1,NA,TGTGCCAGCAGTAATCAGGGGGCGCGGGGCTATGGCTACACCTTC,CASSNQGARGYGYTF
14,TRBJ1-1,NA,TRBV7-2,NA,TGTGCCAGCAGCCCGAGCCCCGGGAACACTGAAGCTTTCTTT,CASSPSPGNTEAFF
15,TRBJ2-3,NA,TRBV4-1,once,TGCGCCAGCAGCGTACCGGGCGGGCGCACAGATACGCAGTATTTT,CASSVPGGRTDTQYF
15,TRBJ2-5,NA,TRBV9,NA,TGTGCCAGCAGCGTAGGTCTTAAGGGGGAAGAGACCCAGTACTTC,CASSVGLKGEETQYF
16,TRBJ1-5,TRBD1,TRBV6-5,NA,TGTGCCAGCAGTTACTCGAGGAGACAGGGGATGTTCCCCCAGCATTTT,CASSYSRRQGMFPQHF
14,TRBJ1-2,NA,TRBV2,NA,TGTGCCAGCAACAGACAGGACCTAGGGAATGGCTACACCTTC,CASNRQDLGNGYTF
15,TRBJ1-6,NA,TRBV6-5,NA,TGTGCCAGCAGGGGCATTAGCTCCTATAATTCACCCCTCCACTTT,CASRGISSYNSPLHF
17,TRBJ2-1,TRBD2,TRBV6-2/TRBV6-3,NA,TGTGCCAGCAGTTACTCGACTGGACTAGCGATTTACAATGAGCAGTTCTTC,CASSYSTGLAIYNEQFF
20,TRBJ2-1,TRBD2,TRBV5-1,NA,TGCGCCAGCAGCTTGGCCCCACCGGGACTAGCGTTGAGCTCCTACAATGAGCAGTTCTTC,CASSLAPPGLALSSYNEQFF
13,TRBJ2-1,TRBD2,TRBV12-3/TRBV12-4,NA,TGTGCCACCTCACGGGCGGGAGCCAATGAGCAGTTCTTC,CATSRAGANEQFF
15,TRBJ1-3,NA,TRBV3-1/TRBV3-2,NA,TGTGCCAGCAGCCAGAGGACAATCTCTGGAAACACCATATATTTT,CASSQRTISGNTIYF
16,TRBJ1-6,NA,TRBV6-5,NA,TGTGCCAGCAGTTATGGGTTGATCTGGAGTAATTCACCCCTCCACTTT,CASSYGLIWSNSPLHF
16,TRBJ2-1,NA,TRBV7-2,NA,TGTGCCAGCAGCTTACAGCGGGTGGCTAGTTACAATGAGCAGTTCTTC,CASSLQRVASYNEQFF
16,TRBJ1-3,NA,TRBV18,NA,TGTGCCAGCTCCCCGAACCTCCCGGGGTCTGGAAACACCATATATTTT,CASSPNLPGSGNTIYF
13,TRBJ2-1,NA,TRBV5-4,once,TGTGCCAGCAGCTTCCACGTACTAGCCGAGCAGTTCTTC,CASSFHVLAEQFF
16,TRBJ2-3,TRBD2,TRBV6-2/TRBV6-3,NA,TGTGCCAGCAGTTATCACATAGCGGGGTACACAGATACGCAGTATTTT,CASSYHIAGYTDTQYF
14,TRBJ2-2,NA,TRBV13,NA,TGTGCCAGCAGCTTAGGCCTCAACACCGGGGAGCTGTTTTTT,CASSLGLNTGELFF
18,TRBJ2-3,TRBD2,TRBV5-1,NA,TGCGCCAGCAGCTCCCGGACTAGCGGGATGGGGCTCACAGATACGCAGTATTTT,CASSSRTSGMGLTDTQYF
17,TRBJ1-3,NA,TRBV5-4,NA,TGTGCCAGCAGCTTGCCTGGAGGTCCGAGCTCTGGAAACACCATATATTTT,CASSLPGGPSSGNTIYF
13,TRBJ1-2,NA,TRBV7-2,NA,TGTGCCAGCAGCTTAGAAGTCAATGGCGGCTACACCTTC,CASSLEVNGGYTF